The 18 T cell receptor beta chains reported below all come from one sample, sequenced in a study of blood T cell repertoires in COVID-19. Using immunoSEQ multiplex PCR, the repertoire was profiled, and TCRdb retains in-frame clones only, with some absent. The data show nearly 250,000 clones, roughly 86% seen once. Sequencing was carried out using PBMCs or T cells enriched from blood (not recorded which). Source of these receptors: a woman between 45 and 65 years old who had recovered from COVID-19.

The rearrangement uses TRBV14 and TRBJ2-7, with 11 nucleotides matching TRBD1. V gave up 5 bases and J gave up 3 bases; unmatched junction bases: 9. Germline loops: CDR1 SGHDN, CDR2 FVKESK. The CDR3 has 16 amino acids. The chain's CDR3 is CASSTIRDRGYYEQYF. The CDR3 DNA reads TGTGCCAGCAGCACAATCCGGGACAGGGGGTACTACGAGCAGTACTTC.

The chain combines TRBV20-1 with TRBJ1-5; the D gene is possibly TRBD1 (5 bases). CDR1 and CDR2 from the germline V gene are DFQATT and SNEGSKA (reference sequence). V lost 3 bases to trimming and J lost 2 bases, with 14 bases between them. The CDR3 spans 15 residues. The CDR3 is CSASPPTGGNQPQHF. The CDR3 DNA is TGCAGTGCTAGTCCACCTACAGGCGGCAATCAGCCCCAGCATTTT.

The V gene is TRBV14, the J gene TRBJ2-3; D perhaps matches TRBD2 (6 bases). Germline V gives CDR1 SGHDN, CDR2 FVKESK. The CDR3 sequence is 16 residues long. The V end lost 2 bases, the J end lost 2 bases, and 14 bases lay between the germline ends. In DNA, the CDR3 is TGTGCCAGCAGCCAAACCCCGGGACTCCTCACAGATACGCAGTATTTT. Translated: CASSQTPGLLTDTQYF. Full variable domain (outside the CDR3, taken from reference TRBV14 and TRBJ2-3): EAGVTQFPSHSVIEKGQTVTLRCDPISGHDNLYWYRRVMGKEIKFLLHFVKESKQDESGMPNNRFLAERTGGTYSTLKVQPAELEDSGVYFCASSQTPGLLTDTQYFGPGTRLTVL.

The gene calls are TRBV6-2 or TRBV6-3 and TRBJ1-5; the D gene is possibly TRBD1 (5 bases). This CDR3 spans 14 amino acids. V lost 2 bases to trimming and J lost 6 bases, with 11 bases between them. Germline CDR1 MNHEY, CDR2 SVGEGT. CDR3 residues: CASSYDGARQPQHF. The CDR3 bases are TGTGCCAGCAGTTACGATGGGGCCCGTCAGCCCCAGCATTTT.

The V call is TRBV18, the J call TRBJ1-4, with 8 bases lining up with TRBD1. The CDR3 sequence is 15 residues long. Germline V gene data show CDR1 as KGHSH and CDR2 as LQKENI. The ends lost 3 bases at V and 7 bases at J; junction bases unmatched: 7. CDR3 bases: TGTGCCAGCTCACCGGTCAACGGACAGGGTGAAAAACTGTTTTTT. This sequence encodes CASSPVNGQGEKLFF.

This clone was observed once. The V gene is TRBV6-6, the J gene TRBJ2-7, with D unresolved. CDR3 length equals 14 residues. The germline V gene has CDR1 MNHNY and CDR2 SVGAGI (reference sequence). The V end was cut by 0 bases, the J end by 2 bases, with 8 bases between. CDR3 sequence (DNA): TGTGCCAGCAGTTACTCGATCGGAGCCTACGAGCAGTACTTC. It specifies CASSYSIGAYEQYF.

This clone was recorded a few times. The CDR3 DNA reads as TGTGCCATCAGTGAGTTTTCCCTAGCGGGATTGTACGAGCAGTACTTC. It specifies CAISEFSLAGLYEQYF. V is TRBV10-3 and J is TRBJ2-7; TRBD2 matches at 9 bases. The CDR3 extends over 16 amino acids. Germline CDR1 reads ENHRY; CDR2 reads SYGVKD. V shed 1 base, J shed 4 bases, and the junction held 8 bases outside the gene matches.

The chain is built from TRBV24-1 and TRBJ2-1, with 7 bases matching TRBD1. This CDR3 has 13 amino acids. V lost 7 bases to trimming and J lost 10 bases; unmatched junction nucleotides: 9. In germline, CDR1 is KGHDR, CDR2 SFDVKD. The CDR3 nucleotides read TGTGCCACCAGGGGGACAGTACTGGGGGAGCAGTTCTTC. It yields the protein CATRGTVLGEQFF.

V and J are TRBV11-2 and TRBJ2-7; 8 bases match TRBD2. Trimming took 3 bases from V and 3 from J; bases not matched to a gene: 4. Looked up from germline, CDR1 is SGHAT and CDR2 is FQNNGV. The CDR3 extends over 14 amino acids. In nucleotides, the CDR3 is TGTGCCAGCAGCTTTGTAGCGGGAAGCTACGAGCAGTACTTC. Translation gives CASSFVAGSYEQYF.

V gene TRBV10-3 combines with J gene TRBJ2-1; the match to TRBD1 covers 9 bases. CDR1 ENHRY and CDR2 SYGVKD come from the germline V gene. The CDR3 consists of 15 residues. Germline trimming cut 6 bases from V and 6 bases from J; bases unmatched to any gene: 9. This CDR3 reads CAIRAPGQGLNEQFF. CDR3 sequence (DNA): TGTGCCATCAGGGCCCCGGGACAGGGTCTCAATGAGCAGTTCTTC.

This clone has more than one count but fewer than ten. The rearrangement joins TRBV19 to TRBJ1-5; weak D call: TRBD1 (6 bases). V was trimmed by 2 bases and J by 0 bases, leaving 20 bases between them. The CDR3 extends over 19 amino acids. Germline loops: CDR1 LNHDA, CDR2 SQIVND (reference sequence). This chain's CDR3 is CASSIPGGLSIYSNQPQHF. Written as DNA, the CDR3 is TGTGCCAGTAGTATACCGGGGGGCCTTAGTATCTATAGCAATCAGCCCCAGCATTTT.

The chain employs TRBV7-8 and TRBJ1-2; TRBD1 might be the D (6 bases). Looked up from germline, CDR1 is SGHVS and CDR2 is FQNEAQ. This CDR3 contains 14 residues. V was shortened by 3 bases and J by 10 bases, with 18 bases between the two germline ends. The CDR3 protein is CASSFAGGTPAYTF. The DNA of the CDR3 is TGTGCCAGCAGCTTCGCGGGGGGGACACCGGCCTACACCTTC.

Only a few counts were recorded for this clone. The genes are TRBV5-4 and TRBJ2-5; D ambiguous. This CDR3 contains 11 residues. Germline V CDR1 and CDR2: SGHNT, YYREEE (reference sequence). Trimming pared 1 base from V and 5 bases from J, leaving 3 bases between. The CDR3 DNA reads TGTGCCAGCAGCTTGCGGGAGACCCAGTACTTC. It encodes CASSLRETQYF. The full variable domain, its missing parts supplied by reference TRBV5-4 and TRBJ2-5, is ETGVTQSPTHLIKTRGQQVTLRCSSQSGHNTVSWYQQALGQGPQFIFQYYREEENGRGNFPPRFSGLQFPNYSSELNVNALELDDSALYLCASSLRETQYFGPGTRLLVL.

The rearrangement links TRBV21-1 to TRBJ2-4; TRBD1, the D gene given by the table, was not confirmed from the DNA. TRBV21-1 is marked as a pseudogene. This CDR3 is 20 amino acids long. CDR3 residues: CASSKGHNRPSLLAKNIQYF. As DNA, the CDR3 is TGTGCCAGCAGCAAAGGACACAACAGGCCCTCATTACTAGCCAAAAACATTCAGTACTTC.

CDR3 coding DNA: TGTGCCAGCGGGACTGTCTCCTACGAGCAGTACTTC. This gives the protein CASGTVSYEQYF. V usage is TRBV28 and J usage is TRBJ2-7, with a weak D call TRBD2 (6 bases). Germline CDR1 and CDR2: MDHEN and SYDVKM. The CDR3 extends over 12 amino acids. V dropped 8 bases and J dropped 0 bases, with 8 bases sitting between them.

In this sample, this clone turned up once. The CDR3 bases are TGTGCCAGCAGCTTCTTGGCCTTAGAGACCCAGTACTTC. Its protein product is CASSFLALETQYF. The rearrangement joins TRBV7-2 to TRBJ2-5; D is ambiguous. The CDR3 totals 13 residues. V lost 3 bases to trimming and J lost 4 bases, with 9 bases between them. Germline-derived CDR1 and CDR2 are SGHTA and FQGNSA. Complete variable domain (other parts from reference TRBV7-2 and TRBJ2-5): GAGVSQSPSNKVTEKGKDVELRCDPISGHTALYWYRQSLGQGLEFLIYFQGNSAPDKSGLPSDRFSAERTGGSVSTLTIQRTQQEDSAVYLCASSFLALETQYFGPGTRLLVL.

The CDR3 loop reads CASSLSYEQYF. The CDR3, as DNA: TGTGCCAGCTCTCTCTCCTACGAGCAGTACTTC. The genes are TRBV18 and TRBJ2-7; no reliable D call. CDR3 length equals 11 residues. The germline V gene encodes CDR1 KGHSH and CDR2 LQKENI. Trimming took off 6 bases at V and 0 bases at J, with 3 bases between the two ends.

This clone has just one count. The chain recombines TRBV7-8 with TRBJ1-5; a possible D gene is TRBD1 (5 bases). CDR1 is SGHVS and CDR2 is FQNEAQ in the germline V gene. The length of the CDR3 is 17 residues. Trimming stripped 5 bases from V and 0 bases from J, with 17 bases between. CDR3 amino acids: CASSPSRRGPSNQPQHF. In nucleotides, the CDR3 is TGTGCCAGCAGCCCATCCAGGAGGGGCCCTAGCAATCAGCCCCAGCATTTT. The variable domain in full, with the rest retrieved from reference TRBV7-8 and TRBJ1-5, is GAGVSQSPRYKVAKRGQDVALRCDPISGHVSLFWYQQALGQGPEFLTYFQNEAQLDKSGLPSDRFFAERPEGSVSTLKIQRTQQEDSAVYLCASSPSRRGPSNQPQHFGDGTRLSIL.